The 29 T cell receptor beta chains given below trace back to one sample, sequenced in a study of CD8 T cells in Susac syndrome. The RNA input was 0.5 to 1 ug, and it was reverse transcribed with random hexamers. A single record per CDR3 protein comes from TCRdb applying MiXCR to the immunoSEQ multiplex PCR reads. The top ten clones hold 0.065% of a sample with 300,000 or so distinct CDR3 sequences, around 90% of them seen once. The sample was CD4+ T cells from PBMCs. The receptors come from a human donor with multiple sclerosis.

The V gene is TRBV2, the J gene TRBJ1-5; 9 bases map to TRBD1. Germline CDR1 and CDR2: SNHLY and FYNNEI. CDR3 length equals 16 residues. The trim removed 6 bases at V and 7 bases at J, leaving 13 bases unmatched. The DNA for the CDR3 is TGTGCCAGCAGCTTACTATCCGGGACAGGGACGCAGCCCCAGCATTTT. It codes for CASSLLSGTGTQPQHF.

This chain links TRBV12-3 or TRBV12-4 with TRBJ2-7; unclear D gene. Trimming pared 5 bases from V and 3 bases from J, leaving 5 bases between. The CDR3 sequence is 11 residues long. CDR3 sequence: CASSTVYEQYF. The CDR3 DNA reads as TGTGCCAGCAGTACCGTCTACGAGCAGTACTTC.

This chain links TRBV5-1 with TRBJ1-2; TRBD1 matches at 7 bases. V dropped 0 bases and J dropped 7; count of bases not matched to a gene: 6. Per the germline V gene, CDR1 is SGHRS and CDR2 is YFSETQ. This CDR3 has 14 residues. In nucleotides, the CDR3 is TGCGCCAGCAGCTTGGCCATCAGGGGGGGTGGCTACACCTTC. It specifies CASSLAIRGGGYTF.

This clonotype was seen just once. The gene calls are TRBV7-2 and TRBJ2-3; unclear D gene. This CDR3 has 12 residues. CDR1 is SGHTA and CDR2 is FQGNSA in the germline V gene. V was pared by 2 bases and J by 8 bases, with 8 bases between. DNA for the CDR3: TGTGCCAGCAGCTTATCTTATGGTACGCAGTATTTT. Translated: CASSLSYGTQYF.

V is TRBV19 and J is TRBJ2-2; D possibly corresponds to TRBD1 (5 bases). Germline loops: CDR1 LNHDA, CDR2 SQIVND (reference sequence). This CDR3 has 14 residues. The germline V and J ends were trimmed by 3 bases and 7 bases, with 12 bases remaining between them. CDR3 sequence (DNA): TGTGCCAGTAGTATCGGGCAGGGTATCGGGGAGCTGTTTTTT. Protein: CASSIGQGIGELFF.

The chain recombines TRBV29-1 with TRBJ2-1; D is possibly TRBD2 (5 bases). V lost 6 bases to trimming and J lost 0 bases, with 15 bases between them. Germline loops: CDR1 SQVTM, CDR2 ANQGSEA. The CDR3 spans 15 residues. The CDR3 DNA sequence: TGCAGCGTCCTAAACCTAGGGAGCTCCTACAATGAGCAGTTCTTC. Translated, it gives CSVLNLGSSYNEQFF.

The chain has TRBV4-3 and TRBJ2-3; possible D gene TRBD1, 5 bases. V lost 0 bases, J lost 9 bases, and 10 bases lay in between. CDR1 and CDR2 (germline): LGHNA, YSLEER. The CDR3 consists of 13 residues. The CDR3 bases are TGCGCCAGCAGCCAAGATGATCAGGGCACGCAGTATTTT. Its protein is CASSQDDQGTQYF.

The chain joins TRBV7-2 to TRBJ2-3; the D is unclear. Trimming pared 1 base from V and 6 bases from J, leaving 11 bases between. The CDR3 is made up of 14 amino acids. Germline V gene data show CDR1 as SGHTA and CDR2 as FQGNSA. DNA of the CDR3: TGTGCCAGCAGCTTAGAGGCTAGAGGCGATACGCAGTATTTT. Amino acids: CASSLEARGDTQYF.

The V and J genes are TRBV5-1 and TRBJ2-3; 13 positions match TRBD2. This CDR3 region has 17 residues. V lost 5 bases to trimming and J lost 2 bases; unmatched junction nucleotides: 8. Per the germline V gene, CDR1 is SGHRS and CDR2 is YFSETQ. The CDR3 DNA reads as TGCGCCAGCAGACGACTAGCGGGGGGCAGAATCACAGATACGCAGTATTTT. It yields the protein CASRRLAGGRITDTQYF.

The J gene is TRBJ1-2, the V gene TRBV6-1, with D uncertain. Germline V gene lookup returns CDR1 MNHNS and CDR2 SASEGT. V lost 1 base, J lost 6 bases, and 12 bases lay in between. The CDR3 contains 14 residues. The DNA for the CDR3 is TGTGCCAGCAGTGAAGATGGGCAGGTGGATGGCTACACCTTC. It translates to CASSEDGQVDGYTF.

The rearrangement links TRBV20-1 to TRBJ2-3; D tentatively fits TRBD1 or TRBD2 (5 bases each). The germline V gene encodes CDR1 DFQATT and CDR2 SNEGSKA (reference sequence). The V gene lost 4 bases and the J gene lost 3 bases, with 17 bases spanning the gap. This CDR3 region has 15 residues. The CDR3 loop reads CSATLTRGRTDTQYF. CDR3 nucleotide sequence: TGCAGTGCTACCTTAACTAGGGGTAGGACAGATACGCAGTATTTT.

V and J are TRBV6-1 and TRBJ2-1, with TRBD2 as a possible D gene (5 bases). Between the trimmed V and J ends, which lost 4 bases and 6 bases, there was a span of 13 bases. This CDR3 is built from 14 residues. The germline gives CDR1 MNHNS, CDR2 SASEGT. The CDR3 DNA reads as TGTGCCAGCAGTGCCACCGGGGTCGCCAATGAGCAGTTCTTC. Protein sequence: CASSATGVANEQFF.

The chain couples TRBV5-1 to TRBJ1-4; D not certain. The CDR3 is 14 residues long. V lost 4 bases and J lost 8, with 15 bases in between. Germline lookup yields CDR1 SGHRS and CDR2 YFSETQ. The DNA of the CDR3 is TGCGCCAGCAGCGTGACACCGAATAAGGAAAAACTGTTTTTT. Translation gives CASSVTPNKEKLFF.

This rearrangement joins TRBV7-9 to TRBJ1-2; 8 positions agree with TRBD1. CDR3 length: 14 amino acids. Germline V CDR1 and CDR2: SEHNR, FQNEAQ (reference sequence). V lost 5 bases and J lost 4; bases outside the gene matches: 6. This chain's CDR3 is CASSRTGSTYGYTF. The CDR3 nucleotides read TGTGCCAGCAGCCGGACAGGGTCAACCTATGGCTACACCTTC.

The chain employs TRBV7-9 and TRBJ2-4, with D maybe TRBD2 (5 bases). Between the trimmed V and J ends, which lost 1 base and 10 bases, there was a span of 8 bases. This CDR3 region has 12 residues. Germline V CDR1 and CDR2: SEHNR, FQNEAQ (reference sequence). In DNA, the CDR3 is TGTGCCAGCAGCTTAGGGACTTCGATTCAGTACTTC. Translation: CASSLGTSIQYF.

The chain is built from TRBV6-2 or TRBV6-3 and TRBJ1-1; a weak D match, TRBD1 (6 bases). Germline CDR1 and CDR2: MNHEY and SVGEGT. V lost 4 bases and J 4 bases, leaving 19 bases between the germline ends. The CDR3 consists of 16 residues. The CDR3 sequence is CASSSLFGRGGTEAFF. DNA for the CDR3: TGTGCCAGCAGTTCGCTCTTTGGGAGGGGGGGCACTGAAGCTTTCTTT.

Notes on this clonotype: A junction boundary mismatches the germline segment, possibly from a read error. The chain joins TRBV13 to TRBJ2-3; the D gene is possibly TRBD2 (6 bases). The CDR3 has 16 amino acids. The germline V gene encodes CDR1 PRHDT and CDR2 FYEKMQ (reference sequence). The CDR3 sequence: CASSLGAGRRADTQYF. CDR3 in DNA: TGTGCCAGCAGCCTAGGGGCGGGGAGGAGAGCAGATACGCAGTATTTT.

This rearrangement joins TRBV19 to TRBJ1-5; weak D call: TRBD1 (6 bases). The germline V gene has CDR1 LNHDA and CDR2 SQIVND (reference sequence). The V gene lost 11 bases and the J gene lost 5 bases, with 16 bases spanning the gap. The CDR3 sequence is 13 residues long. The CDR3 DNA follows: TGTGCCGCGGGGGCAGGGGTACATCAGCCCCAGCATTTT. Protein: CAAGAGVHQPQHF.

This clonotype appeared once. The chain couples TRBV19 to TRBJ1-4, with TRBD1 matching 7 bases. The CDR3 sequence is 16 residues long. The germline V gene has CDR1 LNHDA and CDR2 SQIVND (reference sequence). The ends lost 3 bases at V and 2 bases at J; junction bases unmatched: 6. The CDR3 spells CASSIPGGSTNEKLFF. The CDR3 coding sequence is TGTGCCAGTAGTATTCCAGGGGGGTCCACTAATGAAAAACTGTTTTTT.

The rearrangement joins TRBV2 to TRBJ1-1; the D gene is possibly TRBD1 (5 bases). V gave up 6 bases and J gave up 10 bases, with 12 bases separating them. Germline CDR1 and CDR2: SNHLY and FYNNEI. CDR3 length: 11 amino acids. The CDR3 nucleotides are TGTGCCAGCAGGATGCGGGGGGGAGCTTTCTTT. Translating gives CASRMRGGAFF.

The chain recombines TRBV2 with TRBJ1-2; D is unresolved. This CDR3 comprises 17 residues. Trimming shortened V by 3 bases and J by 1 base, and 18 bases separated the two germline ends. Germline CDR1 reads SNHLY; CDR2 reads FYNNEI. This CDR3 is CASSEGRRRAGNYGYTF. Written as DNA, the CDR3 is TGTGCCAGCAGTGAGGGCAGGCGCCGGGCTGGTAACTATGGCTACACCTTC.

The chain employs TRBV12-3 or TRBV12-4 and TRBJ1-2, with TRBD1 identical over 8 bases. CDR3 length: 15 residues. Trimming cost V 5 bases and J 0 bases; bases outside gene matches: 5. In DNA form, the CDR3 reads TGTGCCAGCAGTAACCCGGGACAGGCTAACTATGGCTACACCTTC. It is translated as CASSNPGQANYGYTF.

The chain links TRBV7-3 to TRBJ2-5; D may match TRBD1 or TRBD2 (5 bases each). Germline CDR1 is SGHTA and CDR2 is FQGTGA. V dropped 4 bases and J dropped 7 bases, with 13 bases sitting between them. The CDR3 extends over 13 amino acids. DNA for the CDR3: TGTGCCAGCAGCTCGCAAGCTGGGGGGACCCAGTACTTC. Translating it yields CASSSQAGGTQYF.

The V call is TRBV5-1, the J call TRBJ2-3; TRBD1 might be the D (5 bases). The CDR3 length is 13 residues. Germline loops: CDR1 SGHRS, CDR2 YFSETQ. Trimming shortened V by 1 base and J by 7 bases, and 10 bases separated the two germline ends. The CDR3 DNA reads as TGCGCCAGCAGCTTGAAGGGGTCAAATACGCAGTATTTT. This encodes CASSLKGSNTQYF.

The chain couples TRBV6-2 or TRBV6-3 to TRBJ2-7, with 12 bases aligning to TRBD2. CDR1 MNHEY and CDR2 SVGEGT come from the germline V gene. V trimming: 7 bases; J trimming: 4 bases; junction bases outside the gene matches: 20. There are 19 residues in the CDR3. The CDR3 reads CASTLEGLAGPGALYEQYF. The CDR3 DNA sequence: TGTGCCAGCACCCTTGAAGGACTAGCGGGACCAGGCGCGCTGTACGAGCAGTACTTC.

The CDR3, as DNA: TGTGCCAGCAGCTCACAGGGGGCGGGGGATGGGCCCCAGCATTTT. It specifies CASSSQGAGDGPQHF. This chain joins TRBV6-5 and TRBJ1-5; 9 bases are shared with TRBD1. The CDR3 has 15 amino acids. The germline V gene encodes CDR1 MNHEY and CDR2 SVGAGI. The V segment lost 6 bases and the J segment 9 bases; nucleotides outside the gene matches: 12.

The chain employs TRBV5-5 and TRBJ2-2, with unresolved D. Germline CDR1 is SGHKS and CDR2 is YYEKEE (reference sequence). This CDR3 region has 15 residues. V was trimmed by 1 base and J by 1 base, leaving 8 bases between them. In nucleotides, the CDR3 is TGTGCCAGCAGCTTGTCTAGTCGGAACACCGGGGAGCTGTTTTTT. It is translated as CASSLSSRNTGELFF.

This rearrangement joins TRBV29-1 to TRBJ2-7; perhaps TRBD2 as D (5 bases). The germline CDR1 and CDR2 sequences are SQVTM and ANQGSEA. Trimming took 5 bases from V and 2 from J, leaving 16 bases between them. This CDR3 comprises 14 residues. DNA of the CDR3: TGCAGCGTTAGAGGAATCACGGGGACCTACGAGCAGTACTTC. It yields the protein CSVRGITGTYEQYF.

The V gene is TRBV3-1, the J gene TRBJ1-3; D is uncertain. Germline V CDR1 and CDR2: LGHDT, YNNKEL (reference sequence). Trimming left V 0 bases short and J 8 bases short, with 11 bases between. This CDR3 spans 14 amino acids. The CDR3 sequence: CASSQDFGVDTIYF. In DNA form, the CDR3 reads TGTGCCAGCAGCCAAGATTTCGGGGTAGACACCATATATTTT.